These T cell receptor beta chains were read from a single sample in a study of T-cell memory formation after mild COVID-19. Each CDR3 protein is one row after TCRdb ran MiXCR on the 5' RACE reads. This table holds over 150,000 distinct CDR3 sequences, approximately 13% found once. The specimen was PBMCs or a T cell subset sorted from them (not recorded which). The receptors were sampled from a man aged 18 to 30 who had mild COVID-19 (a few samples of this study predate the infection). Cell type and time point are not known. The CDR3 runs from the conserved cysteine through the conserved F or W. Fields, in order: CDR3 protein, CDR3 DNA, D gene, J gene, clone size, V gene. The D gene is left open where the match is weak. Clone size is shown for a subset of rows, as once, few, many or a class of expanded clone.

CASSLSGPNEQFF TGTGCCAGCAGCCTTAGCGGTCCCAATGAGCAGTTCTTC NA TRBJ2-1 many TRBV14
CASSLAVGPYTEAFF TGTGCCAGCAGCTTAGCAGTAGGTCCGTACACTGAAGCTTTCTTT NA TRBJ1-1 few TRBV7-9
CASSLQQGNTEAFF TGTGCCAGCAGCTTACAACAGGGGAACACTGAAGCTTTCTTT NA TRBJ1-1 NA TRBV7-2
CASSFGGSGGGTEAFF TGCGCCAGCAGCTTTGGCGGGTCGGGAGGGGGCACTGAAGCTTTCTTT NA TRBJ1-1 NA TRBV5-1
CASSRDNSGANVLTF TGTGCCAGCAGCCGGGACAACTCTGGGGCCAACGTCCTGACTTTC NA TRBJ2-6 NA TRBV2
CSANTGSTGSPLHF TGCAGTGCTAACACAGGGAGTACCGGCTCACCCCTCCACTTT NA TRBJ1-6 NA TRBV20-1
CASSSGENQPQHF TGTGCCAGCAGCTCCGGAGAGAATCAGCCCCAGCATTTT NA TRBJ1-5 NA TRBV7-2
CASSLGLLPSGNTIYF TGTGCCAGCAGTTTGGGACTCCTACCCTCTGGAAACACCATATATTTT NA TRBJ1-3 NA TRBV28
CASSERVDAETQYF TGTGCCAGCAGTGAAAGGGTCGATGCGGAGACCCAGTACTTC NA TRBJ2-5 few TRBV2
CASSLESTSGGAPNEQFF TGTGCCAGCAGCTTAGAATCGACTAGCGGGGGGGCCCCCAATGAGCAGTTCTTC TRBD2 TRBJ2-1 few TRBV7-6
CASSNQQGAANEQFF TGCGCCAGCAGCAACCAACAGGGGGCTGCAAATGAGCAGTTCTTC TRBD1 TRBJ2-1 few TRBV5-1
CSVELAAKNIQYF TGCAGCGTTGAACTAGCAGCCAAAAACATTCAGTACTTC NA TRBJ2-4 many TRBV29-1
CASSLAFRWQGAGNEQFF TGTGCCAGCAGCTTAGCCTTCCGGTGGCAGGGGGCGGGTAATGAGCAGTTCTTC TRBD1 TRBJ2-1 few TRBV7-9
CASSTYQGALGETQYF TGTGCCAGCAGTACTTACCAGGGGGCGTTGGGAGAGACCCAGTACTTC TRBD1 TRBJ2-5 NA TRBV6-2/TRBV6-3
CSASRLVTEAFF TGCAGTGCTAGCCGCCTGGTCACTGAAGCTTTCTTT NA TRBJ1-1 once TRBV20-1
CASSHLRGGSTDTQYF TGTGCCAGCAGCCATCTGCGGGGAGGTAGCACAGATACGCAGTATTTT NA TRBJ2-3 NA TRBV12-3/TRBV12-4
CASSQVRSSGYTF TGTGCCAGCAGCCAAGTCCGATCTTCCGGCTACACCTTC NA TRBJ1-2 few TRBV3-1
CASSPQTPVQYF TGCGCCAGCAGCCCCCAGACCCCCGTGCAGTATTTT NA TRBJ2-3 few TRBV5-1
CSASRGQGNGYTF TGCAGTGCTAGTCGAGGACAGGGGAATGGCTACACCTTC TRBD1 TRBJ1-2 NA TRBV20-1
CASSENSGGVGIQYF TGTGCCAGCAGCGAAAATAGCGGGGGGGTCGGCATTCAGTACTTC TRBD2 TRBJ2-4 many TRBV11-2
CASSWTTARNTEAFF TGTGCCAGCAGCTGGACGACAGCAAGAAACACTGAAGCTTTCTTT NA TRBJ1-1 few TRBV5-6
CASSLARSHAYGYTF TGTGCCAGCAGCTTAGCGCGCAGCCATGCCTATGGCTACACCTTC NA TRBJ1-2 many TRBV7-2
CASGLAGASAGELFF TGTGCCAGCGGACTAGCGGGGGCCTCGGCCGGGGAGCTGTTTTTT TRBD2 TRBJ2-2 many TRBV4-2
CASTSFGGIPEQYF TGTGCCAGCACCAGCTTCGGGGGGATACCCGAGCAGTACTTC TRBD2 TRBJ2-7 few TRBV7-8
CSAISGGAFNEQFF TGCAGTGCAATTAGCGGGGGGGCCTTCAATGAGCAGTTCTTC TRBD2 TRBJ2-1 few TRBV20-1
CASSLQGSYNEQFF TGCGCCAGCAGCTTACAGGGCTCCTACAATGAGCAGTTCTTC NA TRBJ2-1 many TRBV5-1
CASKNGGEQFF TGTGCCAGCAAGAATGGGGGGGAGCAGTTCTTC NA TRBJ2-1 NA TRBV12-3/TRBV12-4
CATLRTSGGQETQYF TGTGCCACTTTGAGGACTAGCGGGGGCCAAGAGACCCAGTACTTC TRBD2 TRBJ2-5 NA TRBV19
CASSRNSPLHF TGTGCCAGCAGCAGAAATTCACCCCTCCACTTT NA TRBJ1-6 NA TRBV6-6
CASSTRVSYEQYF TGTGCCAGCAGCACGAGGGTTTCCTACGAGCAGTACTTC NA TRBJ2-7 many TRBV7-8
CASSLGTEYNEQFF TGTGCCAGCAGCCTCGGGACAGAGTACAATGAGCAGTTCTTC TRBD1 TRBJ2-1 few TRBV5-4
CASSLSQGWAFF TGTGCCAGCAGCTTATCCCAGGGCTGGGCTTTCTTT NA TRBJ1-1 NA TRBV7-8
CASSQGWGGTEAFF TGTGCCAGCAGCCAAGGGTGGGGGGGCACTGAAGCTTTCTTT NA TRBJ1-1 NA TRBV3-1
CASGLIGGYEQYF TGCGCCAGCGGCCTGATTGGGGGCTACGAGCAGTACTTC NA TRBJ2-7 NA TRBV5-1
CAAQGSAVAAKNIQYF TGTGCCGCTCAGGGTTCTGCGGTAGCGGCCAAAAACATTCAGTACTTC NA TRBJ2-4 NA TRBV28
CASSQFTGAEPQHF TGTGCCAGCAGCCAGTTTACAGGGGCTGAGCCCCAGCATTTT TRBD1 TRBJ1-5 few TRBV3-1
CASSVSDRVTGELFF TGTGCCAGCAGCGTATCGGACAGGGTAACCGGGGAGCTGTTTTTT TRBD1 TRBJ2-2 NA TRBV9
CASSFQAGSSAGELFF TGTGCCAGCAGCTTTCAGGCAGGCTCATCGGCCGGGGAGCTGTTTTTT NA TRBJ2-2 few TRBV7-9
CASSLPRPGLAYNEQFF TGTGCCAGCAGCTTGCCGCGTCCGGGACTAGCCTACAATGAGCAGTTCTTC TRBD2 TRBJ2-1 NA TRBV7-9
CASSYDSDRGTEQYF TGTGCCAGCAGCTATGATTCGGACAGGGGAACCGAGCAGTACTTC TRBD1 TRBJ2-7 NA TRBV7-2
CASSLPGRVAGRQGRGTQYF TGTGCCAGCAGCCTCCCGGGGAGAGTAGCGGGGAGGCAGGGGCGAGGGACCCAGTACTTC TRBD2 TRBJ2-5 NA TRBV7-2
CSVDGGETQYF TGCAGCGTTGACGGGGGAGAGACCCAGTACTTC NA TRBJ2-5 NA TRBV29-1
CASSRDTWNTEAFF TGCGCCAGCTCTCGGGACACCTGGAACACTGAAGCTTTCTTT NA TRBJ1-1 NA TRBV5-1
CASSLGSGPYEQYF TGTGCCAGCAGTTTAGGGTCAGGGCCTTACGAGCAGTACTTC NA TRBJ2-7 many TRBV12-3/TRBV12-4
CASSVAGRSNTGELFF TGTGCCAGCAGCGTAGCAGGCAGATCGAACACCGGGGAGCTGTTTTTT NA TRBJ2-2 NA TRBV9
CASSLGTGNNSPLHF TGTGCCAGCAGCCTTGGGACAGGGAATAATTCACCCCTCCACTTT TRBD1 TRBJ1-6 few TRBV5-4
CASKGASDTQYF TGTGCCAGCAAGGGGGCGTCAGATACGCAGTATTTT TRBD1 TRBJ2-3 few TRBV6-2/TRBV6-3
CATSIGFTGEGNQPQHF TGTGCCACCAGCATCGGATTTACAGGGGAAGGCAATCAGCCCCAGCATTTT TRBD1 TRBJ1-5 NA TRBV15
CASSSFGLNTEAFF TGCGCCAGCAGTTCATTTGGCCTCAACACTGAAGCTTTCTTT NA TRBJ1-1 NA TRBV5-1
CASSRTKFTDTQYF TGTGCCAGCAGCCGGACTAAATTCACAGATACGCAGTATTTT NA TRBJ2-3 few TRBV12-3/TRBV12-4
CASSYSIGVSNQPQHF TGTGCCAGCAGTTACTCGATAGGGGTTAGCAATCAGCCCCAGCATTTT NA TRBJ1-5 NA TRBV6-6
CASSLNRSPWEKYF TGTGCCAGCAGCTTAAATCGGTCGCCCTGGGAGAAGTACTTC NA TRBJ2-7 NA TRBV11-1
CASSVPSGGRHNEQFF TGTGCCAGCAGCGTACCTAGCGGGGGGCGACACAATGAGCAGTTCTTC TRBD2 TRBJ2-1 NA TRBV7-9